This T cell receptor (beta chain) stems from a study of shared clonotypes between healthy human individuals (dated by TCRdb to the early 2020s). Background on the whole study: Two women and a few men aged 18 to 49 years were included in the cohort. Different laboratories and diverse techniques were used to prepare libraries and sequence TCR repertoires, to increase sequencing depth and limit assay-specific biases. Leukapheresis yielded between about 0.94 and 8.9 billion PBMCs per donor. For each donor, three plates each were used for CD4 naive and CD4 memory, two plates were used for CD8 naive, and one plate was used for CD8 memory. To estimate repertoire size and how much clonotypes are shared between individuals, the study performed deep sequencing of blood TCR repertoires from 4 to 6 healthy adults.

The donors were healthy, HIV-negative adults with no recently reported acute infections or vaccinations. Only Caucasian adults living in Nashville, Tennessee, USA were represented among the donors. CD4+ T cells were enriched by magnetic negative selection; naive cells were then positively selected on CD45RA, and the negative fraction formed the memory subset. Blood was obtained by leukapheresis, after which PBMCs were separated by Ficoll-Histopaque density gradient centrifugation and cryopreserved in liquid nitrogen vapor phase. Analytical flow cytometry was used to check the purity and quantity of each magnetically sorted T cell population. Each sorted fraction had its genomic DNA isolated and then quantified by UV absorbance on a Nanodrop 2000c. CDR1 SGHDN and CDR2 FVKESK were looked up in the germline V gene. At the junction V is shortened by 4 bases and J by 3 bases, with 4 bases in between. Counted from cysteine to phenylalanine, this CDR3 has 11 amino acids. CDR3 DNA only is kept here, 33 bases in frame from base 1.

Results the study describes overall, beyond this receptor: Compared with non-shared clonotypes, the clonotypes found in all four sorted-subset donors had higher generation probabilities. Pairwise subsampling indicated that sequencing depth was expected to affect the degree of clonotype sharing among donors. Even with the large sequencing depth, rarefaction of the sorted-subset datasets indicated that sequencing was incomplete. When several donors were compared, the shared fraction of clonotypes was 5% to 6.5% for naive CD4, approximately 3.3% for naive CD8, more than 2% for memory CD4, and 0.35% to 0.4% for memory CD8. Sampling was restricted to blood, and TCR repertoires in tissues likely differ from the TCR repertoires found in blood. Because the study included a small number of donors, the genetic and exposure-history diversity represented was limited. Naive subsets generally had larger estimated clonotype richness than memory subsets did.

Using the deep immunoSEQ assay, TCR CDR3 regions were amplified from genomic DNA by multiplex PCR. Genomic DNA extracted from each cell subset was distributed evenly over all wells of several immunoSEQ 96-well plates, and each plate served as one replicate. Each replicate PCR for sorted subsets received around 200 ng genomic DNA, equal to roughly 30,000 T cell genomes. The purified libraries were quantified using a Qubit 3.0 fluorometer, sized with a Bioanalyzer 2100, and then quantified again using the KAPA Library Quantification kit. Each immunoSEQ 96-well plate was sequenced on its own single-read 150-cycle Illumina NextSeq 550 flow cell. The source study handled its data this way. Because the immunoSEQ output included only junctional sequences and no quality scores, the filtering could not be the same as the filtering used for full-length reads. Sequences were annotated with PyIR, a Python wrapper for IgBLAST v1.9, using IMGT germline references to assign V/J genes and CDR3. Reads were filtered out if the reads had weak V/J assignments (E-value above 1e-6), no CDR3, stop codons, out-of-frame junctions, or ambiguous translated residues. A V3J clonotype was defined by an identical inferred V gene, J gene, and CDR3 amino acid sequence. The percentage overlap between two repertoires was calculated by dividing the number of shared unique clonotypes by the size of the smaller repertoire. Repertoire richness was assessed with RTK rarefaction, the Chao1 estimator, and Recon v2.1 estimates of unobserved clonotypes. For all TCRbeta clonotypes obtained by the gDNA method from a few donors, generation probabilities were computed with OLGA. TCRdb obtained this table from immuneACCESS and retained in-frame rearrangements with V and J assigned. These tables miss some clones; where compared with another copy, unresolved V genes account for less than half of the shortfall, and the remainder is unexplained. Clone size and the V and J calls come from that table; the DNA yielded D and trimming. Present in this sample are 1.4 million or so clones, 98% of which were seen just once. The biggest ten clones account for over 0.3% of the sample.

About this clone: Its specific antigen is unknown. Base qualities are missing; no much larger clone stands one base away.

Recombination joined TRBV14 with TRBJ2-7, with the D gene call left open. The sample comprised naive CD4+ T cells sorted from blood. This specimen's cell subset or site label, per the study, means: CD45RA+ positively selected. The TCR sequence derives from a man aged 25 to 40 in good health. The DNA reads TGTGCCAGCAGCCGGGACTACGAGCAGTACTTC. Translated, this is CASSRDYEQYF. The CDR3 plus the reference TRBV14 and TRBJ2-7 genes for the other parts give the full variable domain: EAGVTQFPSHSVIEKGQTVTLRCDPISGHDNLYWYRRVMGKEIKFLLHFVKESKQDESGMPNNRFLAERTGGTYSTLKVQPAELEDSGVYFCASSRDYEQYFGPGTRLTVT.